This T cell receptor beta chain derives from a study of cytomegalovirus exposure and HLA in healthy donors. Looked up from germline, CDR1 is SGHTA and CDR2 is FQGTGA. The CDR3 spans 15 residues. Study results and caveats: Several of the most significant clusters were apparently associated with common viral pathogens in a later analysis. Highly shared variants forming one cluster were likely a sequencing artifact.

About this clone: Its matching antigen is unknown. The junction departs from the called germline gene at one end, perhaps through a read error. This CDR3 is also generated by other DNA sequences in the sample.

Primers for the PCR totalled 60 Vbeta and 13 Jbeta. Using immunoSEQ multiplex PCR, the repertoire was profiled, and TCRdb retains in-frame clones only, with some absent. The table includes about 200,000 clones, 82% detected once. This chain joins TRBV7-3 and TRBJ2-3, with 13 bases that match TRBD2. The receptor's source is a boy under 10 years old in good health and CMV-seronegative. The sample taken for sequencing was PBMCs. The CDR3 DNA sequence: TGTGCCAGCAGCTACGGGACTAGCGGGACAGATACACAGTATTTT. This translates into CASSYGTSGTDTQYF.